Sequencing of this TCR beta chain was carried out in a study of T cells in tumors after PD-1 blockade. About the study: Treatment was either pembrolizumab 200 mg every 3 weeks or cemiplimab 350 mg every 2 weeks. During anti-PD-1 treatment, some patients continued daily vismodegib 150 mg. Broader study findings: Some novel exhausted tumor clones appeared in pre-treatment blood, suggesting peripheral recruitment.

The CDR3 is 15 residues long. V gave up 5 bases and J gave up 4 bases; unmatched junction bases: 9. The germline V gene encodes CDR1 MNHEY and CDR2 SVGEGT. Points on this clone: Its specificity is not known.

Sequencing was performed with immunoSEQ multiplex PCR; in TCRdb, only in-frame clones are kept and a portion is missing. The table includes about 21,000 clones, roughly 80% detected once. This sequence originates from a human donor with advanced basal cell or squamous cell carcinoma (not recorded which). The source material was PBMCs, sampled after anti-PD-1 therapy. The V gene is TRBV6-2 or TRBV6-3, the J gene TRBJ2-7; TRBD1 matches 9 bases. CDR3 sequence reads: CASSRSGTGFYEQYF. As DNA, the CDR3 is TGTGCCAGCAGTCGTTCCGGGACAGGGTTTTACGAGCAGTACTTC.